This T cell receptor (beta chain) stems from a study of CD8+ T cells in alopecia areata. Turning to the study itself: For the treated group, dosing was oral tofacitinib at 5 to 10 mg twice daily.

Study-level results: It was lesional scalp, especially alopecia totalis/universalis, that showed higher clonality than normal scalp.

Extracted RNA was reverse transcribed, and the resulting cDNA served as sequencing template. Data came from immunoSEQ multiplex PCR; TCRdb stores just in-frame clones and leaves some out. The repertoire has about 200,000 clones, approximately 52% of them found once; the top ten carry less than 0.6%. The germline V and J ends were trimmed by 0 bases and 1 base, with 15 bases remaining between them. Germline V CDR1 and CDR2: SGDLS, YYNGEE. The CDR3 totals 17 residues. Turning to this clone: Its target is unknown.

The sequence was collected from a human donor with alopecia areata. The rearrangement joins TRBV9 to TRBJ2-3; D tentatively reads TRBD1 or TRBD2 (5 bases each). The specimen was CD4+ T cells sorted from blood, collected at week 0. This chain's CDR3 is CASSVGTSLGGTDTQYF. In DNA form, the CDR3 reads TGTGCCAGCAGCGTAGGAACTTCCTTGGGGGGCACAGATACGCAGTATTTT.